This T cell receptor (beta chain) appears in the sequencing data of a study of blood T cell repertoires in COVID-19. Study processing details: Amplification of reference gene primers provided the estimated nucleated cell counts. TCRdb's copy holds only in-frame clones and misses some; the assay was immunoSEQ multiplex PCR. That table supplies the V and J calls and clone size; D and trimming were determined from the DNA. The data show roughly 210,000 clones, 80% to 90% seen once. Germline assignment: CDR1 MNHNY and CDR2 SVGAGI (reference sequence). The CDR3 spans 15 residues. V lost 0 bases and J 5 bases, leaving 13 bases between the germline ends. The study assigned cohorts using participant-reported clinical history.

The sequence was collected from a young man in a cohort exposed to, infected with or recovered from COVID-19 (not recorded which). Source material: PBMCs or T cells enriched from blood (not recorded which). The chain has TRBV6-6 and TRBJ1-2; the D gene is possibly TRBD1 (5 bases). The CDR3 sequence: CASSYSMAGRYGYTF. CDR3 sequence (DNA): TGTGCCAGCAGTTACTCGATGGCAGGGAGGTATGGCTACACCTTC.